The 19 T cell receptor beta chains below all came from one sample that was sequenced in a study of PD-L1 blockade in urothelial cancer. Time point reported: pretreatment peripheral blood. Assay used: immunoSEQ multiplex PCR; TCRdb lists only in-frame clones, some missing. This table holds approximately 55,000 clones, about 86% found once. This sample comprised PBMCs, obtained around atezolizumab (anti-PD-L1) treatment. The origin of the receptors is a man in his sixties with urothelial cancer.

V is TRBV6-1 and J is TRBJ1-6; TRBD1 matches 7 bases. The CDR3 loop spans 14 amino acids. With V trimmed by 6 bases and J by 8 bases, 7 bases remained unmatched. The V gene's germline CDR1 is MNHNS and CDR2 SASEGT. For the CDR3, the DNA is TGTGCCAGCAGCCGACAGGGCCCCGATTCACCCCTCCACTTT. This codes for CASSRQGPDSPLHF.

The CDR3 region has the DNA TGTGCCAGCAGCCACCCTCGGAGTAGACCTCTAAACAATGAGCAGTTCTTC. The encoded protein is CASSHPRSRPLNNEQFF. The rearrangement joins TRBV14 to TRBJ2-1; D gene unclear. CDR3 size: 17 residues. Trimming pared 3 bases from V and 5 bases from J, leaving 20 bases between. Germline lookup yields CDR1 SGHDN and CDR2 FVKESK.

J is TRBJ1-5 and V is TRBV18; no definite D call. The CDR3 loop spans 15 amino acids. Germline lookup yields CDR1 KGHSH and CDR2 LQKENI. V shed 6 bases and J shed 2 bases, with 14 bases lying between them. The CDR3 nucleotides read TGTGCCAGCTCTCCCGGTAGGGAGGGCAATCAGCCCCAGCATTTT. Protein product: CASSPGREGNQPQHF.

This clone has only a few counts. Written as DNA, the CDR3 is TGTGCCAGTAGTCCTGAAGCGGGTGTCTCTGGAAACACCATATATTTT. It is translated as CASSPEAGVSGNTIYF. The rearrangement links TRBV19 to TRBJ1-3; D is undetermined. Germline V gene data show CDR1 as LNHDA and CDR2 as SQIVND (reference sequence). Trimming took 5 bases from V and 0 from J, leaving 14 bases between them. This CDR3 has 16 residues.

The chain uses TRBV2 and TRBJ2-1, with 7 bases that match TRBD2. Germline CDR1 reads SNHLY; CDR2 reads FYNNEI. The CDR3 is 14 residues long. J was trimmed by 10 bases and V by 3 bases; bases with no gene match: 9. The CDR3 sequence is CASSDRREQREQFF. CDR3 DNA sequence: TGTGCCAGCAGTGATAGGCGGGAGCAACGCGAGCAGTTCTTC.

This clone was detected a few times. J is TRBJ1-1 and V is TRBV7-6, with a weak D call TRBD1 (5 bases). Trimming took off 5 bases at V and 3 bases at J, with 10 bases between the two ends. Germline CDR1 SGHVS, CDR2 FNYEAQ. The CDR3 is made up of 13 amino acids. CDR3 sequence (DNA): TGTGCCAGCAGCCGACAGAAAGACACTGAAGCTTTCTTT. It codes for CASSRQKDTEAFF.

The chain is built from TRBV2 and TRBJ1-1; unclear D gene. The CDR3 totals 12 residues. Per germline, CDR1 SNHLY and CDR2 FYNNEI. Trimming stripped 7 bases from V and 0 bases from J, with 6 bases between. The CDR3 region has the DNA TGTGCCAGCATTCCTATGAACACTGAAGCTTTCTTT. This sequence encodes CASIPMNTEAFF.

This chain connects TRBV29-1 to TRBJ1-3, with D maybe TRBD1 (5 bases). Deletions cut 0 bases from V and 4 bases from J, with 7 bases between. The germline V gene encodes CDR1 SQVTM and CDR2 ANQGSEA. The CDR3 runs 13 residues. The CDR3 DNA is TGCAGCGTTGAAGACGGGGGAGGAAACACCATATATTTT. Translated: CSVEDGGGNTIYF.

The chain combines TRBV19 with TRBJ2-1; 8 bases match TRBD1. V shed 5 bases, J shed 8 bases, and the junction held 11 bases outside the gene matches. This CDR3 contains 15 residues. CDR1 and CDR2 from the germline V gene are LNHDA and SQIVND (reference sequence). This CDR3 reads CASSGPGTGDYEQFF. CDR3 nucleotides: TGTGCCAGTAGTGGTCCAGGGACAGGTGATTATGAGCAGTTCTTC.

V and J are TRBV5-1 and TRBJ1-2; 8 positions match TRBD1. The CDR3 totals 15 residues. The trim removed 0 bases at V and 4 bases at J, leaving 5 bases unmatched. The germline gives CDR1 SGHRS, CDR2 YFSETQ. CDR3 in DNA: TGCGCCAGCAGCTTGGATGCAGGGGGCCGCTATGGCTACACCTTC. It encodes CASSLDAGGRYGYTF.

The chain has TRBV11-3 and TRBJ2-3, with D perhaps matching TRBD2 (6 bases). Germline V gene lookup returns CDR1 SGHNT and CDR2 YENEEA. The CDR3 is made up of 15 amino acids. V lost 5 bases and J lost 2, with 14 bases in between. This CDR3 reads CASSPGGGATDTQYF. CDR3 DNA: TGTGCCAGCAGCCCCGGGGGTGGGGCCACAGATACGCAGTATTTT. Supplemented by reference TRBV11-3 and TRBJ2-3, the full variable domain reads EAGVVQSPRYKIIEKKQPVAFWCNPISGHNTLYWYLQNLGQGPELLIRYENEEAVDDSQLPKDRFSAERLKGVDSTLKIQPAELGDSAVYLCASSPGGGATDTQYFGPGTRLTVL.

The chain uses TRBV9 and TRBJ1-1; 10 bases line up with TRBD1. This CDR3 spans 13 amino acids. The germline CDR1 and CDR2 sequences are SGDLS and YYNGEE. With V trimmed by 4 bases and J by 7 bases, 4 bases remained unmatched. CDR3 region: CASSIGQGDEAFF. The CDR3 bases are TGTGCCAGCAGCATCGGACAGGGGGATGAAGCTTTCTTT.

This chain links TRBV30 with TRBJ1-6; D possibly corresponds to TRBD1 (6 bases). This CDR3 spans 15 amino acids. Trimming removed 3 bases at V and 10 bases at J, with 19 bases between. Germline V lookup: CDR1 GTSNPN, CDR2 SVGIG (reference sequence). The CDR3 sequence is CAWSALGGAESPLHF. Here the CDR3 DNA reads TGTGCCTGGAGCGCCCTTGGGGGGGCCGAATCACCCCTCCACTTT.

In its sample, this clone was seen once. The V and J genes are TRBV5-5 and TRBJ2-5; D uncertain. V was cut by 1 base and J by 2 bases, with 6 bases left in between. From germline, CDR1 is SGHKS and CDR2 YYEKEE (reference sequence). This CDR3 is built from 13 residues. The CDR3 nucleotides are TGTGCCAGCAGCTTGCCACAGCAAGAGACCCAGTACTTC. It is translated as CASSLPQQETQYF.

The CDR3: CASGLGTGGADTQYF. CDR3 nucleotides: TGTGCTAGTGGTTTGGGGACAGGGGGAGCAGATACGCAGTATTTT. The genes are TRBV12-5 and TRBJ2-3; 10 bases map to TRBD1. The CDR3 has 15 residues. Germline CDR1 is LGHNT and CDR2 is FRNRAP. Losses at the gene ends were 1 base for V and 4 bases for J; bases not matched to a gene: 2.

This chain links TRBV15 with TRBJ1-1; TRBD1 agrees at 9 bases. The CDR3 has 17 amino acids. Germline CDR1 and CDR2: LNHNV and YYDKDF (reference sequence). The trim removed 0 bases at V and 0 bases at J, leaving 5 bases unmatched. The CDR3 DNA follows: TGTGCCACCAGCAGAGATAGGGGACAGGGATTGAACACTGAAGCTTTCTTT. Residues: CATSRDRGQGLNTEAFF.

The chain uses TRBV14 and TRBJ2-3, with no clear D. Germline V gives CDR1 SGHDN, CDR2 FVKESK. Trimming removed 0 bases from V and 6 bases from J, with 7 bases in between. This CDR3 has 13 amino acids. The CDR3 DNA sequence: TGTGCCAGCAGCCAAGATATAGTGGATACGCAGTATTTT. Translating it yields CASSQDIVDTQYF. The complete variable domain, with remaining parts taken from reference TRBV14 and TRBJ2-3, reads EAGVTQFPSHSVIEKGQTVTLRCDPISGHDNLYWYRRVMGKEIKFLLHFVKESKQDESGMPNNRFLAERTGGTYSTLKVQPAELEDSGVYFCASSQDIVDTQYFGPGTRLTVL.

The genes are TRBV20-1 and TRBJ2-1, with D uncertain. Germline-derived CDR1 and CDR2 are DFQATT and SNEGSKA (reference sequence). The ends were cut back, 2 bases at V and 15 bases at J, with 14 bases in the middle. This CDR3 contains 11 residues. CDR3 region: CSARSAGRGFF. In DNA form, the CDR3 reads TGCAGTGCTAGATCGGCTGGTAGAGGGTTCTTC.

This clone was observed a handful of times. The rearrangement joins TRBV18 to TRBJ1-1; D may be TRBD1 (6 bases). The V gene lost 3 bases and the J gene lost 6 bases, with 14 bases spanning the gap. The germline V gene encodes CDR1 KGHSH and CDR2 LQKENI. The CDR3 extends over 14 amino acids. This CDR3 reads CASSPRTEGSEAFF. CDR3 DNA sequence: TGTGCCAGCTCACCGCGGACAGAAGGATCTGAAGCTTTCTTT.